The 14 T cell receptor beta chains below were found in one sample sequenced in a study of T-cell reconstitution after alpha-beta-depleted transplantation in children. Library preparation (for TCRbeta) was performed with unique molecular identifiers. One entry per CDR3 protein results from TCRdb running MiXCR on the PCR reads. The table has about half a million distinct CDR3 sequences, roughly an eighth seen once. The sample was PBMCs from the stem cell graft donor, taken from the stem cell graft. The receptors stem from a human donor who donated a stem cell graft to a child with combined immunodeficiency.

This clonotype has just a few counts. The V and J genes are TRBV27 and TRBJ1-5; D may be TRBD1 (6 bases). Germline CDR1 reads MNHEY; CDR2 reads SMNVEV (reference sequence). The CDR3 spans 15 residues. V was trimmed by 4 bases and J by 7 bases, leaving 17 bases between them. The CDR3 spells CASSSGVGARQPQHF. The CDR3 region has the DNA TGTGCCAGCAGTTCCGGTGTGGGGGCGCGGCAGCCCCAGCATTTT.

This clonotype has more than one count but fewer than ten. The chain links TRBV11-1 to TRBJ2-2; 8 bases align to TRBD2. CDR1 SGHAT and CDR2 FQDESV come from the germline V gene (reference sequence). This CDR3 spans 17 amino acids. V was pared by 5 bases and J by 4 bases, with 12 bases of the junction left unmatched. DNA of the CDR3: TGTGCCAGCAGCGCCGGACTAGCCATCAGAGGCACCGGGGAGCTGTTTTTT. Its protein is CASSAGLAIRGTGELFF.

This clonotype was picked up a small number of times. V and J are TRBV27 and TRBJ2-5; possibly TRBD1 for D (6 bases). V was shortened by 7 bases and J by 7 bases, with 19 bases between the two germline ends. CDR1 MNHEY and CDR2 SMNVEV come from the germline V gene (reference sequence). The CDR3 totals 14 residues. CDR3 coding DNA: TGTGCCAGCACTACAAGGGACAAGTTCGGGACCCAGTACTTC. It codes for CASTTRDKFGTQYF.

The rearrangement links TRBV5-1 to TRBJ1-2, with no clear D. Deletions cut 0 bases from V and 2 bases from J, with 8 bases between. CDR3 length: 14 amino acids. The V gene's germline CDR1 is SGHRS and CDR2 YFSETQ. CDR3 bases: TGCGCCAGCAGCTTGGATGGGCCCAACTATGGCTACACCTTC. Protein product: CASSLDGPNYGYTF.

This chain joins TRBV29-1 and TRBJ1-4, with unresolved D. Germline loops: CDR1 SQVTM, CDR2 ANQGSEA. CDR3 size: 13 residues. The germline V and J ends were trimmed by 4 bases and 5 bases, with 11 bases remaining between them. CDR3 coding DNA: TGCAGCGTTGGAGGGCAGTTAAATGAAAAACTGTTTTTT. It translates to CSVGGQLNEKLFF.

This clonotype occurred a few times. This sequence joins TRBV12-3 or TRBV12-4 and TRBJ2-5; 7 bases match TRBD1. J lost 5 bases, V lost 5 bases, and 8 bases had no gene match. The CDR3 length is 14 residues. CDR3 bases: TGTGCCAGCAGTAGACAGGGTAATCGGGAGACCCAGTACTTC. Residues: CASSRQGNRETQYF.

The chain has TRBV12-3 or TRBV12-4 and TRBJ1-6, with D uncertain. The CDR3 sequence is 13 residues long. V lost 5 bases, J lost 8 bases, and 10 bases lay in between. The CDR3 DNA is TGTGCCAGCAGTCCCCTTGGGGATTCACCCCTCCACTTT. The encoded protein is CASSPLGDSPLHF.

At least ten counts were recorded for this clonotype. The chain employs TRBV29-1 and TRBJ2-3; D is undetermined. The CDR3 spans 11 residues. Deletions cut 4 bases from V and 3 bases from J, with 5 bases between. Germline V gene sequence: CDR1 SQVTM, CDR2 ANQGSEA. This chain's CDR3 is CSVVQTDTQYF. The CDR3 region has the DNA TGCAGCGTTGTCCAGACAGATACGCAGTATTTT.

The chain joins TRBV20-1 to TRBJ2-5; D uncertain. Germline V gene data show CDR1 as DFQATT and CDR2 as SNEGSKA (reference sequence). V lost 0 bases and J lost 3, with 8 bases in between. This CDR3 is 13 amino acids long. CDR3 sequence: CSARDLGKETQYF. The DNA of the CDR3 is TGCAGTGCTAGAGATCTAGGGAAAGAGACCCAGTACTTC.

This clonotype was recorded a few times. The V gene is TRBV20-1, the J gene TRBJ2-7, with TRBD1 matching over 7 bases. Germline V gene data show CDR1 as DFQATT and CDR2 as SNEGSKA (reference sequence). The V segment lost 5 bases and the J segment 1 base; nucleotides outside the gene matches: 8. The CDR3 has 14 residues. CDR3 amino acids: CSADTGDPSYEQYF. The CDR3 DNA is TGCAGTGCTGACACAGGGGACCCTTCCTACGAGCAGTACTTC.

This clonotype occurred a few times. The chain links TRBV20-1 to TRBJ2-1; 13 positions agree with TRBD2. This CDR3 is 16 amino acids long. Germline lookup yields CDR1 DFQATT and CDR2 SNEGSKA (reference sequence). The V and J ends lost 4 bases and 9 bases, in that order; junction bases with no gene match: 12. The CDR3, as DNA: TGCAGTGCTAAATATCCACTAGCGGGGGGGCCGGTTGAGCAGTTCTTC. Protein product: CSAKYPLAGGPVEQFF.

The chain employs TRBV3-1 and TRBJ1-4; D unresolved. Germline CDR1 and CDR2: LGHDT and YNNKEL (reference sequence). CDR3 length: 15 amino acids. V was cut by 1 base and J by 4 bases, with 10 bases left in between. The CDR3 region has the DNA TGTGCCAGCAGCCAAGCGGTTGCACGTAATGAAAAACTGTTTTTT. This sequence encodes CASSQAVARNEKLFF.

This chain uses TRBV7-8 with TRBJ2-3, with TRBD2 matching over 13 bases. Germline CDR1 reads SGHVS; CDR2 reads FQNEAQ. This CDR3 has 17 residues. J gave up 2 bases and V 5 bases, and 7 bases lay outside the gene matches. The CDR3 nucleotides are TGTGCCAGCAGCCCAACGGGACTAGCGGGGTTCACAGATACGCAGTATTTT. It translates to CASSPTGLAGFTDTQYF.

This clonotype was found many times. The V and J genes are TRBV29-1 and TRBJ2-1, with TRBD2 identical over 10 bases. The CDR3 length is 15 residues. V trimming: 1 base; J trimming: 7 bases; junction bases outside the gene matches: 7. The germline V gene has CDR1 SQVTM and CDR2 ANQGSEA. The CDR3, as DNA: TGCAGCGTTGAAGGGGAGCGGGGGGGAACAAATGAGCAGTTCTTC. Translation: CSVEGERGGTNEQFF.